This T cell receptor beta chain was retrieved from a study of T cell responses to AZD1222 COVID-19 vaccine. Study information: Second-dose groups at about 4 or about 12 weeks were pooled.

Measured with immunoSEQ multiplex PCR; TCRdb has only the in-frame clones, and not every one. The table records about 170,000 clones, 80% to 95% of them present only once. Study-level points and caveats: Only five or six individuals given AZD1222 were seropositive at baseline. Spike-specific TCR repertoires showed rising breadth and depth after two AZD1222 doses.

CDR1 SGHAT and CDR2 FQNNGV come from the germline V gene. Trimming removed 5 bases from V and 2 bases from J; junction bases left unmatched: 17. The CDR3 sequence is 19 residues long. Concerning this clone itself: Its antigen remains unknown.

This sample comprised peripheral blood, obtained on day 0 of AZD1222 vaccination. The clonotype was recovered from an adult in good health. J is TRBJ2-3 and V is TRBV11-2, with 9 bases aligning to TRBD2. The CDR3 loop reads CASSLAGLVAGENTDTQYF. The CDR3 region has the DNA TGTGCCAGCAGCCTAGCAGGGCTAGTAGCGGGGGAGAACACAGATACGCAGTATTTT.